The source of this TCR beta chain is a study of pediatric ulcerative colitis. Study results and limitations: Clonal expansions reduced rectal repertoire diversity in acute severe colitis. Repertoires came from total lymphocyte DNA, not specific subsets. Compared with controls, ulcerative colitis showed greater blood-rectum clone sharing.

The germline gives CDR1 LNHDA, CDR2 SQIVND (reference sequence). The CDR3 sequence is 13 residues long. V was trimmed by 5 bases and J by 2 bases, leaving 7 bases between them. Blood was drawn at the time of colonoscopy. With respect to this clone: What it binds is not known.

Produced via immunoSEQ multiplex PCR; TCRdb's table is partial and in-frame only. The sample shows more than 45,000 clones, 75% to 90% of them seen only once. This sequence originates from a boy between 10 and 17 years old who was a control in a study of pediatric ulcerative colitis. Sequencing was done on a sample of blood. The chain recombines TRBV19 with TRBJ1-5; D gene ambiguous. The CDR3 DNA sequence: TGTGCCAGTAGTTTCGTGGGCAATCAGCCCCAGCATTTT. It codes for CASSFVGNQPQHF.